The 18 T cell receptor beta chains reported below all come from one sample, sequenced in a study of T cell responses to AZD1222 COVID-19 vaccine. Here immunoSEQ multiplex PCR was the method, and the copy in TCRdb shows in-frame clones only, minus some. The sample carries 150,000 to 200,000 clones, roughly 92% recorded once. Sequencing used peripheral blood, obtained on day 0 of AZD1222 vaccination. The receptors originated from an adult in good health.

The V call is TRBV24-1, the J call TRBJ2-7; 9 nucleotides match TRBD2. The V gene's germline CDR1 is KGHDR and CDR2 SFDVKD. Trimming removed 5 bases from V and 3 bases from J; junction bases left unmatched: 10. The CDR3 is 16 amino acids. CDR3 sequence: CATSGVSGSGGYEQYF. For the CDR3, the DNA is TGTGCCACCAGTGGTGTTAGCGGGAGTGGGGGCTACGAGCAGTACTTC.

Comments on this clone: Germline is not matched at one junction end, which may reflect a read error. The chain's CDR3 is CASRGHQLAEDHF. CDR3 sequence (DNA): TGTGCCAGCAGGGGACATCAACTAGCGGAAGATCACTTC. The V gene is TRBV6-5, the J gene TRBJ2-7, with 8 bases aligning to TRBD2. The CDR3 is made up of 13 amino acids. CDR1 is MNHEY and CDR2 is SVGAGI in the germline V gene.

This rearrangement joins TRBV9 to TRBJ1-3; no clear D gene. The CDR3 loop spans 15 amino acids. Germline loops: CDR1 SGDLS, CDR2 YYNGEE. V gave up 2 bases and J gave up 0 bases, with 9 bases separating them. The CDR3: CASSVNPSSGNTIYF. The DNA of the CDR3 is TGTGCCAGCAGCGTTAACCCCAGCTCTGGAAACACCATATATTTT.

On this clone: One junction end disagrees with the germline gene, perhaps due to a read error. J is TRBJ1-1 and V is TRBV6-5; D gene unclear. CDR1 is MNHEY and CDR2 is SVGAGI in the germline V gene. The CDR3 consists of 14 residues. CDR3 residues: CASCYTVGNTEAFF. The DNA for the CDR3 is TGTGCCAGCTGTTACACGGTCGGGAACACTGAAGCTTTCTTT.

The CDR3 loop is CASSLQQEAFF. The DNA for the CDR3 is TGTGCCAGCTCACTACAGCAAGAAGCTTTCTTT. The rearrangement joins TRBV18 to TRBJ1-1, with D uncertain. V was clipped by 4 bases and J by 8 bases, with 8 bases between them. Germline-derived CDR1 and CDR2 are KGHSH and LQKENI. The CDR3 is 11 residues long.

This chain links TRBV19 with TRBJ1-1; weak D call: TRBD1 (5 bases). Looked up from germline, CDR1 is LNHDA and CDR2 is SQIVND (reference sequence). With 6 bases removed from V and 3 bases from J, the gap between germline ends came to 17 bases. CDR3 length: 15 residues. The CDR3 is CASRGDSFKDTEAFF. The CDR3 region has the DNA TGTGCCAGTAGGGGCGACAGTTTCAAGGACACTGAAGCTTTCTTT.

This clone has a single count. This chain uses TRBV27 with TRBJ2-2; 11 nucleotides agree with TRBD1. This CDR3 has 17 amino acids. Germline V gene lookup returns CDR1 MNHEY and CDR2 SMNVEV (reference sequence). V lost 6 bases and J lost 6; bases outside the gene matches: 12. CDR3 nucleotides: TGTGCCAGCAGACGCACCTCCCGGACAGGGGGCTCCGGGGAGCTGTTTTTT. Its protein product is CASRRTSRTGGSGELFF.

The V gene is TRBV3-1 (or the pseudogene TRBV3-2), the J gene TRBJ1-1, with 8 bases identical to TRBD1. Germline values: CDR1 LGHDT, CDR2 YNNKEL (reference sequence). The CDR3 spans 16 residues. The V gene end was trimmed by 2 bases and the J gene end by 3 bases; junction bases not matched to a gene: 8. CDR3 in amino acids: CASSQSTGAFHTEAFF. CDR3 nucleotides: TGTGCCAGCAGCCAATCGACAGGGGCCTTCCACACTGAAGCTTTCTTT.

This clone turned up a few times. The chain employs TRBV5-1 and TRBJ1-1; D gene unclear. From germline, CDR1 is SGHRS and CDR2 YFSETQ. The CDR3 totals 16 residues. V shed 0 bases and J shed 0 bases, with 12 bases lying between them. The DNA for the CDR3 is TGCGCCAGCAGCTTGGGTTACACGGCCCTGAACACTGAAGCTTTCTTT. Translated: CASSLGYTALNTEAFF.

CDR3 loop: CASSFGYVSTEAFF. CDR3 sequence (DNA): TGTGCCAGCAGTTTTGGATACGTGAGCACTGAAGCTTTCTTT. This chain uses TRBV27 with TRBJ1-1; no definite D call. Germline V gene data show CDR1 as MNHEY and CDR2 as SMNVEV (reference sequence). V lost 3 bases and J 4 bases, leaving 12 bases between the germline ends. CDR3 size: 14 residues.

The J gene is TRBJ1-6, the V gene TRBV5-1, with a weak D call TRBD1 (5 bases). Trimming shortened V by 0 bases and J by 14 bases, and 15 bases separated the two germline ends. Germline V gives CDR1 SGHRS, CDR2 YFSETQ. This CDR3 comprises 14 residues. CDR3 DNA: TGCGCCAGCAGCTTGGAATCAGACAGTGGGTCCCTCCACTTT. This encodes CASSLESDSGSLHF. Using reference TRBV5-1 and TRBJ1-6 for the parts outside the CDR3, the full variable domain is KAGVTQTPRYLIKTRGQQVTLSCSPISGHRSVSWYQQTPGQGLQFLFEYFSETQRNKGNFPGRFSGRQFSNSRSEMNVSTLELGDSALYLCASSLESDSGSLHFGNGTRLTVT.

This clone has a handful of counts. The chain has TRBV11-2 and TRBJ2-1; D may be TRBD2 (5 bases). This CDR3 has 17 residues. CDR1 and CDR2 (germline): SGHAT, FQNNGV. The V end was cut by 6 bases, the J end by 5 bases, with 23 bases between. The CDR3 loop reads CASRPALRELDDNEQFF. DNA of the CDR3: TGTGCCAGCAGACCTGCCCTCCGGGAATTAGATGACAATGAGCAGTTCTTC.

The count of this clone is one. The genes are TRBV28 and TRBJ2-2; D may be TRBD1 or TRBD2 (6 bases each). Germline lookup yields CDR1 MDHEN and CDR2 SYDVKM. Trimming removed 6 bases at V and 5 bases at J, with 16 bases between. CDR3 length: 15 residues. In DNA form, the CDR3 reads TGTGCCAGCAGCCATGGGGGGCTGGGGACCGGGGAGCTGTTTTTT. It codes for CASSHGGLGTGELFF.

The chain joins TRBV28 to TRBJ1-1; D gene ambiguous. Germline loops: CDR1 MDHEN, CDR2 SYDVKM. V lost 6 bases and J 6 bases, leaving 8 bases between the germline ends. This CDR3 region has 11 residues. The CDR3 here is CASSLPPEAFF. CDR3 in DNA: TGTGCCAGCAGCCTCCCGCCTGAAGCTTTCTTT. Full variable domain (rest looked up from reference TRBV28 and TRBJ1-1): DVKVTQSSRYLVKRTGEKVFLECVQDMDHENMFWYRQDPGLGLRLIYFSYDVKMKEKGDIPEGYSVSREKKERFSLILESASTNQTSMYLCASSLPPEAFFGQGTRLTVV.

The V gene is TRBV29-1, the J gene TRBJ1-1; D gene ambiguous. Per germline, CDR1 SQVTM and CDR2 ANQGSEA. The V and J ends lost 4 bases and 7 bases respectively, with 10 bases between them. The CDR3 contains 11 residues. CDR3 bases: TGCAGCGTTGCGCCCGGGAATGAAGCTTTCTTT. This encodes CSVAPGNEAFF.

The chain employs TRBV3-1 (or the pseudogene TRBV3-2) and TRBJ1-2; possibly TRBD1 for D (6 bases). V was cut by 3 bases and J by 3 bases, with 17 bases left in between. Per the germline V gene, CDR1 is LGHDT and CDR2 is YNNKEL (reference sequence). CDR3 length: 16 residues. The CDR3 DNA sequence: TGTGCCAGCAGCCACCCTGGCAGGGGTCGGGACTATGGCTACACCTTC. This gives the protein CASSHPGRGRDYGYTF.

V is TRBV4-1 and J is TRBJ2-5; 7 bases fit TRBD2. V shed 2 bases and J 12 bases; nucleotides not matched to a gene: 9. CDR1 MGHRA and CDR2 YSYEKL come from the germline V gene. This CDR3 spans 13 amino acids. CDR3 nucleotides: TGCGCCAGCAGCCAAATCCGTCGGGAGGAGAAGTACTTC. Translated: CASSQIRREEKYF.

The chain combines TRBV7-9 with TRBJ1-2, with D maybe TRBD1 (6 bases). Trimming cost V 6 bases and J 4 bases, with 21 bases left between them. This CDR3 comprises 16 residues. Germline CDR1 reads SEHNR; CDR2 reads FQNEAQ (reference sequence). CDR3 bases: TGTGCCAGCAGTCTTAATACAGGGCAGGGCCTCTATGGCTACACCTTC. Encoded protein: CASSLNTGQGLYGYTF.